The subject of this entry is one TCR beta chain. The antigen is undetermined. Positively selected for CCR7, the CD45RO-negative cells used as naive CD8 cells excluded terminally differentiated effector memory CD45RA+ cells. The ends were cut back, 3 bases at V and 0 bases at J, with 8 bases in the middle. The germline V gene encodes CDR1 MNHEY and CDR2 SMNVEV (reference sequence). The CDR3 length is 15 residues. This sample stems from a study of shared clonotypes between healthy human individuals. Whole-study context: Donors had three CD4 naive, three CD4 memory, two CD8 naive and one CD8 memory plate apiece.

Methods used by the authors: Without quality scores, immunoSEQ junctional reads could not be filtered like full-length reads. Repertoires were generated with immunoSEQ multiplex PCR, while TCRdb's copy carries only in-frame clones and drops some. V and J calls plus clone size are reproduced from that table; the DNA served to infer D and trimming. The repertoire holds about 2.2 million clones, with 85% to 95% as singletons. Findings of the study overall: Researchers found naive subsets generally carried larger estimated richness than memory subsets. For naive CD4 cells, roughly 5% of clonotypes were shared across a handful of donors.

The V and J genes are TRBV27 and TRBJ2-2; D not resolved. The clonotype originates from a young man in good health. Some clones in this sample may be carry-over from other donors' samples. Sequencing was performed on naive CD8+ T cells from PBMCs. CDR3 region: CASSFVRSNTGELFF. The DNA for the CDR3 is TGTGCCAGCAGTTTTGTACGTTCGAACACCGGGGAGCTGTTTTTT.